This T cell receptor (beta chain) was profiled in a study of beta chain features in type 1 diabetes. Study at large: In age, gender and cell yields, patients were similar to healthy donors.

The authors reverse transcribed all of the isolated RNA, so sequencing captured expressed TCRB transcripts. Generated by immunoSEQ multiplex PCR, the TCRdb table keeps only in-frame clones and is missing some. The table shows roughly 280,000 clones, with 24% occurring only once. A note on this clone: The antigen is not known.

This CDR3 has 16 amino acids. Trimming took 2 bases from V and 3 from J; bases not matched to a gene: 6. Broader study findings: Sequencing the cDNA could make cells with high TCR expression show up more than they should. Moderate yet significant TCRB CDR3 shortening was seen in Type 1 diabetes patients in all four CD4+ subsets.

Sorting that relied on CD45RO/CCR7/CD25/CD127/CD95/CD27 yielded CD4+ naive, central memory, regulatory and stem cell-like memory cells. The sample comprised naive CD4+ T cells from blood. The V call is TRBV23-1, the J call TRBJ2-1; TRBD2 aligns across 8 bases. TRBV23-1 falls under the ORF class, with uncertain function. This clonotype was obtained from a woman in her twenties or thirties with type 1 diabetes. The CDR3 sequence: CASSQRREVNYNEQFF. CDR3 nucleotides: TGCGCCAGCAGTCAAAGGCGGGAGGTTAACTACAATGAGCAGTTCTTC.